A selection of T cell receptor beta chains follows, all from one sample in a study of blood T cell repertoires in COVID-19. The data were produced by immunoSEQ multiplex PCR, yet TCRdb's version contains in-frame clones alone and is incomplete. The sample yields 150,000 to 200,000 clones, around 80% seen once. Sequenced input: peripheral blood. Every receptor here comes from a human donor with acute or convalescent COVID-19. The donor label of this sample is uncertain. CDR3s include the opening cysteine and the closing phenylalanine or tryptophan. Each record gives: CDR3 protein, CDR3 DNA, V gene, D gene, clone size, J gene. A D gene is named only where the DNA matches it firmly. Expanded clones are given a class, and other clones once, few, many or no size at all.

CDR3 protein: CASRRMVAGGPYEQYF
CDR3 DNA: TGTGCCAGCAGGCGTATGGTAGCGGGAGGGCCCTACGAGCAGTACTTC
V gene: TRBV2
D gene: TRBD2
clone size: few
J gene: TRBJ2-7

CDR3 protein: CATSDYGTQYF
CDR3 DNA: TGTGCCACCAGTGATTACGGGACCCAGTACTTC
V gene: TRBV24-1
D gene: NA
clone size: few
J gene: TRBJ2-5

CDR3 protein: CASSSLQGRYEKLFF
CDR3 DNA: TGTGCCAGCAGCTCATTACAGGGGCGGTATGAAAAACTGTTTTTT
V gene: TRBV28
D gene: TRBD1
clone size: NA
J gene: TRBJ1-4

CDR3 protein: CASSQASTSPGETQYF
CDR3 DNA: TGTGCCAGCAGCCAAGCCTCGACTAGTCCGGGAGAGACCCAGTACTTC
V gene: TRBV4-2
D gene: NA
clone size: once
J gene: TRBJ2-5

CDR3 protein: CASSIRATDTQYF
CDR3 DNA: TGTGCCAGCAGCATTCGAGCGACAGATACGCAGTATTTT
V gene: TRBV9
D gene: NA
clone size: NA
J gene: TRBJ2-3

CDR3 protein: CASSSPRPGGSEQYF
CDR3 DNA: TGTGCCAGCAGCTCTCCCCGACCGGGTGGGAGTGAGCAGTACTTC
V gene: TRBV5-4
D gene: NA
clone size: NA
J gene: TRBJ2-7

CDR3 protein: CASTLTGTGMGEQYF
CDR3 DNA: TGTGCCAGCACCTTAACCGGGACAGGGATGGGTGAGCAGTACTTC
V gene: TRBV7-9
D gene: TRBD1
clone size: NA
J gene: TRBJ2-7

CDR3 protein: CASSIAGLSVFGYTF
CDR3 DNA: TGTGCCAGTAGTATAGCAGGGTTAAGCGTCTTTGGCTACACCTTC
V gene: TRBV19
D gene: NA
clone size: NA
J gene: TRBJ1-2

CDR3 protein: CASTLRSGQPQHF
CDR3 DNA: TGTGCCAGCACCCTAAGGTCGGGGCAGCCCCAGCATTTT
V gene: TRBV28
D gene: NA
clone size: few
J gene: TRBJ1-5

CDR3 protein: CASSYDRGYQPQHF
CDR3 DNA: TGTGCCAGCAGTTACGACAGGGGGTATCAGCCCCAGCATTTT
V gene: TRBV6-5
D gene: TRBD1
clone size: NA
J gene: TRBJ1-5

CDR3 protein: CASRVREGGTGELFF
CDR3 DNA: TGCGCCAGCAGGGTGCGGGAGGGCGGCACCGGGGAGCTGTTTTTT
V gene: TRBV5-1
D gene: TRBD2
clone size: NA
J gene: TRBJ2-2

CDR3 protein: CASSRDRDYGYTF
CDR3 DNA: TGTGCCAGCAGCCGGGACAGGGACTATGGCTACACCTTC
V gene: TRBV7-8
D gene: TRBD1
clone size: NA
J gene: TRBJ1-2

CDR3 protein: CASSLTRGSADTQYF
CDR3 DNA: TGCGCCAGCAGCTTAACACGGGGGAGCGCAGATACGCAGTATTTT
V gene: TRBV5-1
D gene: NA
clone size: NA
J gene: TRBJ2-3

CDR3 protein: CSVARSGELFF
CDR3 DNA: TGCAGTGTAGCCCGTTCCGGGGAGCTGTTTTTT
V gene: TRBV20-1
D gene: NA
clone size: NA
J gene: TRBJ2-2

CDR3 protein: CASTAWGIEGNEQFF
CDR3 DNA: TGTGCCAGCACCGCTTGGGGTATTGAGGGCAATGAGCAGTTCTTC
V gene: TRBV6-5
D gene: NA
clone size: NA
J gene: TRBJ2-1

CDR3 protein: CASSFSGTSYNEQFF
CDR3 DNA: TGTGCCAGCAGTTTTAGCGGGACCTCCTACAATGAGCAGTTCTTC
V gene: TRBV6-2/TRBV6-3
D gene: TRBD2
clone size: NA
J gene: TRBJ2-1

CDR3 protein: CASSPGRAGTNTEAFF
CDR3 DNA: TGTGCCAGTAGCCCGGGCCGGGCGGGAACGAACACTGAAGCTTTCTTT
V gene: TRBV19
D gene: NA
clone size: NA
J gene: TRBJ1-1

CDR3 protein: CASSYLGAVQETQYF
CDR3 DNA: TGTGCCAGCAGTTACCTAGGGGCAGTACAAGAGACCCAGTACTTC
V gene: TRBV6-2/TRBV6-3
D gene: NA
clone size: NA
J gene: TRBJ2-5

CDR3 protein: CASQAQGGNQPQHF
CDR3 DNA: TGTGCCAGCCAAGCGCAGGGCGGTAATCAGCCCCAGCATTTT
V gene: TRBV6-5
D gene: NA
clone size: NA
J gene: TRBJ1-5

CDR3 protein: CASSLQGGNTIYF
CDR3 DNA: TGTGCCAGCTCACTACAGGGGGGAAACACCATATATTTT
V gene: TRBV18
D gene: TRBD1
clone size: once
J gene: TRBJ1-3

CDR3 protein: CASSIQNNEQFF
CDR3 DNA: TGTGCCAGCAGCATACAAAATAATGAGCAGTTCTTC
V gene: TRBV7-9
D gene: NA
clone size: NA
J gene: TRBJ2-1

CDR3 protein: CASTPGVKGEKLFF
CDR3 DNA: TGTGCCAGCACCCCAGGGGTGAAGGGTGAAAAACTGTTTTTT
V gene: TRBV2
D gene: NA
clone size: few
J gene: TRBJ1-4

CDR3 protein: CASSVFGSSGRTDTQYF
CDR3 DNA: TGTGCCAGCAGCGTATTCGGGTCTAGCGGTCGCACAGATACGCAGTATTTT
V gene: TRBV9
D gene: TRBD2
clone size: NA
J gene: TRBJ2-3

CDR3 protein: CASSMGGFYGYTF
CDR3 DNA: TGTGCCAGCAGCATGGGGGGATTCTATGGCTACACCTTC
V gene: TRBV3-1/TRBV3-2
D gene: NA
clone size: NA
J gene: TRBJ1-2

CDR3 protein: CASTKSTGATTGELFF
CDR3 DNA: TGTGCCAGCACCAAATCGACAGGGGCCACCACCGGGGAGCTGTTTTTT
V gene: TRBV6-6
D gene: TRBD1
clone size: NA
J gene: TRBJ2-2

CDR3 protein: CASSLLGQGRGETQYF
CDR3 DNA: TGCGCCAGCAGCTTGTTGGGACAGGGTCGTGGTGAGACCCAGTACTTC
V gene: TRBV5-1
D gene: TRBD1
clone size: NA
J gene: TRBJ2-5

CDR3 protein: CASSYRQNTGELFF
CDR3 DNA: TGTGCCAGCAGTTACCGACAGAACACCGGGGAGCTGTTTTTT
V gene: TRBV6-2/TRBV6-3
D gene: NA
clone size: NA
J gene: TRBJ2-2

CDR3 protein: CASRGQGYNQPQHF
CDR3 DNA: TGTGCCAGCCGCGGACAGGGCTACAATCAGCCCCAGCATTTT
V gene: TRBV2
D gene: TRBD1
clone size: NA
J gene: TRBJ1-5

CDR3 protein: CASSTGLAGDREQFF
CDR3 DNA: TGTGCCAGTAGTACGGGACTAGCGGGAGATCGGGAGCAGTTCTTC
V gene: TRBV19
D gene: TRBD2
clone size: NA
J gene: TRBJ2-1